The 9 T cell receptor beta chains below were found in one sample sequenced in a study of blood T cell repertoires in COVID-19 (dated by TCRdb to about 2020). Libraries came from the immunoSEQ multiplex PCR assay. TCRdb took this table from immuneACCESS and kept in-frame rearrangements with V and J called. Such tables lack part of the clones; where checked against another copy, unresolved V genes explain under half of the gap, and the rest is unexplained. This sample comprises some 170,000 clones, around 83% of them detected only once. Around 1% of the sample rests with the top ten. Sequenced: peripheral blood. Every receptor here comes from a man aged 40-50 years with acute or convalescent COVID-19.

The chain joins TRBV27 to TRBJ1-5; D ambiguous. CDR1 is MNHEY and CDR2 is SMNVEV in the germline V gene (reference sequence). The length of the CDR3 is 16 residues. The germline V and J ends were trimmed by 6 bases and 2 bases, with 17 bases remaining between them. The CDR3 here is CASSPQSPAGNQPQHF. CDR3 DNA sequence: TGTGCCAGCAGCCCGCAGTCCCCTGCGGGCAATCAGCCCCAGCATTTT.

The genes are TRBV3-1 (or the pseudogene TRBV3-2) and TRBJ2-1; D not resolved. The ends were cut back, 0 bases at V and 6 bases at J, with 21 bases in the middle. The CDR3 has 18 amino acids. Germline CDR1 LGHDT, CDR2 YNNKEL (reference sequence). Here the CDR3 reads CASSQERKRQSESNEQFF. The CDR3 DNA sequence: TGTGCCAGCAGCCAAGAGAGGAAGAGGCAGTCGGAATCCAATGAGCAGTTCTTC.

This clone came up once. The V call is TRBV5-5, the J call TRBJ2-7, with D uncertain. In germline, CDR1 is SGHKS, CDR2 YYEKEE (reference sequence). V lost 4 bases and J 4 bases, leaving 9 bases between the germline ends. This CDR3 contains 12 residues. CDR3 amino acids: CASSRDKYEQYF. As DNA, the CDR3 is TGTGCCAGCAGCCGAGACAAATACGAGCAGTACTTC.

This clone was observed once. The J gene is TRBJ2-1, the V gene TRBV28; D is ambiguous. Trimming left V 11 bases short and J 6 bases short, with 14 bases between. The germline V gene has CDR1 MDHEN and CDR2 SYDVKM. This CDR3 is built from 12 residues. This CDR3 reads CASTGQRNEQFF. The CDR3 nucleotides are TGTGCCTCGACGGGTCAACGCAATGAGCAGTTCTTC.

The J gene is TRBJ1-1, the V gene TRBV5-1; no clear D. The V and J ends lost 0 bases and 0 bases respectively, with 6 bases between them. This CDR3 has 14 amino acids. The germline V gene has CDR1 SGHRS and CDR2 YFSETQ. The CDR3 DNA follows: TGCGCCAGCAGCTTGGAGCGGTTGAACACTGAAGCTTTCTTT. Translating it yields CASSLERLNTEAFF.

The genes are TRBV6-5 and TRBJ1-6, with 9 bases that match TRBD1. The ends lost 8 bases at V and 13 bases at J; junction bases unmatched: 6. CDR1 is MNHEY, CDR2 SVGAGI, per germline. The CDR3 consists of 12 residues. This chain's CDR3 is CASWGTGSPLHF. Here the CDR3 DNA reads TGTGCCAGCTGGGGGACAGGGAGCCCCCTCCACTTT.

The chain combines TRBV7-9 with TRBJ1-2, with TRBD1 as a possible D gene (6 bases). This CDR3 contains 14 residues. Germline V CDR1 and CDR2: SEHNR, FQNEAQ (reference sequence). V shed 7 bases and J shed 6 bases, with 18 bases lying between them. The CDR3, as DNA: TGTGCCAGCATCTTGTCCGGGGGGCCAAATGGCTACACCTTC. Residues: CASILSGGPNGYTF. Full variable domain (remainder filled in from reference TRBV7-9 and TRBJ1-2): DTGVSQNPRHKITKRGQNVTFRCDPISEHNRLYWYRQTLGQGPEFLTYFQNEAQLEKSRLLSDRFSAERPKGSFSTLEIQRTEQGDSAMYLCASILSGGPNGYTFGSGTRLTVV.

This clone occurred once. The rearrangement uses TRBV4-3 and TRBJ1-3, with a weak D call TRBD1 (6 bases). Trimming took 0 bases from V and 0 from J, leaving 9 bases between them. Germline-derived CDR1 and CDR2 are LGHNA and YSLEER. The CDR3 spans 16 residues. CDR3 DNA sequence: TGCGCCAGCAGCCAAGAGTGGGGGCTCTCTGGAAACACCATATATTTT. Its protein product is CASSQEWGLSGNTIYF.

V usage is TRBV7-2 and J usage is TRBJ1-2, with 7 bases aligning to TRBD1. CDR1 SGHTA and CDR2 FQGNSA come from the germline V gene. There are 13 residues in the CDR3. Losses at the gene ends were 5 bases for V and 8 bases for J; bases not matched to a gene: 8. CDR3 loop: CASSADRVEGYTF. Written as DNA, the CDR3 is TGTGCCAGCAGCGCTGACAGGGTGGAAGGCTACACCTTC.